The 22 T cell receptor beta chains below were found in one sample sequenced in a study of blood T cell repertoires in COVID-19. Assay used: immunoSEQ multiplex PCR; TCRdb lists only in-frame clones, some missing. The sample holds around 150,000 clones, 60% to 85% seen once. Sequencing was done on a sample of peripheral blood. The origin of the receptors is a man in his fifties with active or convalescent COVID-19.

The chain carries TRBV7-9 and TRBJ2-2, with a possible D match to TRBD1 (6 bases). Per germline, CDR1 SEHNR and CDR2 FQNEAQ (reference sequence). The CDR3 runs 15 residues. V was shortened by 3 bases and J by 3 bases, with 11 bases between the two germline ends. The CDR3 nucleotides read TGTGCCAGCAGCTTTACAGGGAGCGACACCGGGGAGCTGTTTTTT. Amino acids: CASSFTGSDTGELFF.

The DNA of the CDR3 is TGTGCCAGTAGTGCGGTCACTGGAAACACCATATATTTT. Translating it yields CASSAVTGNTIYF. The V and J genes are TRBV19 and TRBJ1-3; D gene ambiguous. Germline-derived CDR1 and CDR2 are LNHDA and SQIVND (reference sequence). With 5 bases removed from V and 2 bases from J, the gap between germline ends came to 7 bases. CDR3 length: 13 residues.

The V gene is TRBV6-2 or TRBV6-3, the J gene TRBJ2-3; the D is unclear. Germline CDR1 reads MNHEY; CDR2 reads SVGEGT. The CDR3 is made up of 15 amino acids. V lost 4 bases and J 4 bases, leaving 15 bases between the germline ends. CDR3 nucleotide sequence: TGTGCCAGCAGTTTACAGCCGATCGTCGCAGATACGCAGTATTTT. This gives the protein CASSLQPIVADTQYF.

This clone was counted between two and nine times. The V call is TRBV10-3, the J call TRBJ2-5, with a possible D match to TRBD1 (6 bases). V gave up 3 bases and J gave up 5 bases, with 10 bases separating them. CDR3 length equals 13 residues. CDR1 and CDR2 (germline): ENHRY, SYGVKD. For the CDR3, the DNA is TGTGCCATCAGTGAAAAGGGGGAGGAGACCCAGTACTTC. Translated, it gives CAISEKGEETQYF.

The V and J genes are TRBV19 and TRBJ2-1; 7 positions agree with TRBD1. The CDR3 covers 17 residues. Germline lookup yields CDR1 LNHDA and CDR2 SQIVND (reference sequence). The V gene end was trimmed by 2 bases and the J gene end by 3 bases; junction bases not matched to a gene: 10. The CDR3 sequence: CASSIRGLASVYNEQFF. The CDR3, as DNA: TGTGCCAGTAGTATAAGGGGGCTAGCTAGTGTCTACAATGAGCAGTTCTTC. The full variable domain, its missing parts supplied by reference TRBV19 and TRBJ2-1, is DGGITQSPKYLFRKEGQNVTLSCEQNLNHDAMYWYRQDPGQGLRLIYYSQIVNDFQKGDIAEGYSVSREKKESFPLTVTSAQKNPTAFYLCASSIRGLASVYNEQFFGPGTRLTVL.

V and J are TRBV25-1 and TRBJ2-7, with 7 bases that match TRBD1. J lost 3 bases, V lost 5 bases, and 10 bases had no gene match. The CDR3 runs 15 residues. Germline CDR1 is MGHDK and CDR2 is SYGVNS. CDR3 in DNA: TGTGCCAGCAGTCCCGGACAGGCCCCAATCTACGAGCAGTACTTC. It translates to CASSPGQAPIYEQYF.

This chain uses TRBV2 with TRBJ1-4, with D tentatively TRBD1 (5 bases). V was cut by 7 bases and J by 8 bases, with 11 bases left in between. Germline CDR1 is SNHLY and CDR2 is FYNNEI. The CDR3 totals 12 residues. The CDR3 protein is CASNLDSEKLFF. Written as DNA, the CDR3 is TGTGCCAGCAACCTAGACAGCGAAAAACTGTTTTTT.

The CDR3 region is CASSLAVGGPFSDTQYF. The CDR3, as DNA: TGTGCCAGCAGCTTAGCCGTGGGAGGGCCATTTTCAGATACGCAGTATTTT. The chain carries TRBV13 and TRBJ2-3; 7 positions match TRBD2. In germline, CDR1 is PRHDT, CDR2 FYEKMQ (reference sequence). V was clipped by 1 base and J by 4 bases; unmatched bases: 11. The CDR3 totals 17 residues.

This clone was detected a few times. This rearrangement joins TRBV10-3 to TRBJ1-4; D call uncertain. In germline, CDR1 is ENHRY, CDR2 SYGVKD. The CDR3 length is 15 residues. V was pared by 0 bases and J by 5 bases, with 10 bases between. The CDR3 nucleotides are TGTGCCATCAGTGAGTCGAACAGTGTAAATGAAAAACTGTTTTTT. It translates to CAISESNSVNEKLFF.

This rearrangement joins TRBV14 to TRBJ1-2, with 9 bases aligning to TRBD1. Germline CDR1 SGHDN, CDR2 FVKESK. Trimming cost V 4 bases and J 14 bases; bases outside gene matches: 11. The length of the CDR3 is 13 residues. CDR3 coding DNA: TGTGCCAGCAGCCCAATGGGACAGGGAGGATATACCTTC. It encodes CASSPMGQGGYTF.

V and J are TRBV27 and TRBJ1-2, with 9 bases that match TRBD1. The CDR3 length is 11 residues. Looked up from germline, CDR1 is MNHEY and CDR2 is SMNVEV (reference sequence). V lost 6 bases and J lost 7; bases outside the gene matches: 0. As DNA, the CDR3 is TGTGCCAGCAGGACAGGGGGTGGCTACACCTTC. Translating it yields CASRTGGGYTF.

V is TRBV7-8 and J is TRBJ1-1, with unresolved D. V was shortened by 5 bases and J by 7 bases, with 14 bases between the two germline ends. The CDR3 sequence is 13 residues long. Per the germline V gene, CDR1 is SGHVS and CDR2 is FQNEAQ. The CDR3 nucleotides read TGTGCCAGCAGCGCCAGGAGGGTGGGTGAAGCTTTCTTT. Amino acids: CASSARRVGEAFF.

V and J are TRBV7-8 and TRBJ2-3, with TRBD2 identical over 8 bases. The CDR3 is 15 residues long. Germline values: CDR1 SGHVS, CDR2 FQNEAQ. J gave up 1 base and V 3 bases, and 3 bases lay outside the gene matches. The chain's CDR3 is CASSFRREGTDTQYF. The DNA of the CDR3 is TGTGCCAGCAGCTTTAGGCGGGAGGGCACAGATACGCAGTATTTT.

The V call is TRBV21-1, the J call TRBJ2-5; TRBD1 is the table's D call and was not checked against the DNA. TRBV21-1 is a pseudogene locus. This CDR3 has 15 residues. The CDR3 nucleotides read TGTGCCAGCAGCAAAGGGGACAGGTCCCGAGAGACCCAGTACTTC. Its protein product is CASSKGDRSRETQYF.

The V gene is TRBV11-3, the J gene TRBJ2-5, with 9 bases fitting TRBD1. In germline, CDR1 is SGHNT, CDR2 YENEEA. This CDR3 is built from 14 residues. Trimming removed 5 bases from V and 4 bases from J; junction bases left unmatched: 5. The CDR3 DNA reads TGTGCCAGCAGCCCCGGGACAGGGCGAGAGACCCAGTACTTC. Translated: CASSPGTGRETQYF.

The chain joins TRBV6-5 to TRBJ2-3; possibly TRBD2 for D (5 bases). Germline CDR1 is MNHEY and CDR2 is SVGAGI. V was clipped by 8 bases and J by 0 bases, with 15 bases between them. The CDR3 is 15 amino acids. CDR3 residues: CASRRLDLSTDTQYF. The CDR3 nucleotides are TGTGCCAGCCGCCGCCTGGACTTAAGCACAGATACGCAGTATTTT.

The genes are TRBV19 and TRBJ1-1; 8 bases line up with TRBD1. The CDR3 covers 17 residues. After removal of 4 bases from V and 0 bases from J, the junction contained 10 bases not matched to a gene. Germline V gene sequence: CDR1 LNHDA, CDR2 SQIVND (reference sequence). The CDR3 spells CASSKGQVDLMNTEAFF. The CDR3 DNA reads TGTGCCAGTAGTAAGGGACAGGTGGACCTCATGAACACTGAAGCTTTCTTT.

The chain links TRBV5-1 to TRBJ1-1, with 7 bases matching TRBD1. J was trimmed by 2 bases and V by 0 bases; bases with no gene match: 10. This CDR3 contains 17 residues. Germline V gene lookup returns CDR1 SGHRS and CDR2 YFSETQ. This CDR3 is CASSLALTTGVNTEAFF. The CDR3 bases are TGCGCCAGCAGCTTGGCACTCACTACAGGGGTAAACACTGAAGCTTTCTTT.

The rearrangement joins TRBV9 to TRBJ2-5; D gene uncertain. The CDR3 loop spans 12 amino acids. CDR1 is SGDLS, CDR2 YYNGEE, per germline. The germline V and J ends were trimmed by 3 bases and 5 bases, with 8 bases remaining between them. The CDR3 loop reads CASSGALETQYF. The CDR3 bases are TGTGCCAGCAGCGGGGCCCTGGAGACCCAGTACTTC.

This chain links TRBV15 with TRBJ2-2; D remains ambiguous. Per germline, CDR1 LNHNV and CDR2 YYDKDF (reference sequence). CDR3 length equals 14 residues. Trimming took 0 bases from V and 3 from J, leaving 5 bases between them. The CDR3 loop reads CATSREEHTGELFF. The CDR3 DNA reads as TGTGCCACCAGCAGAGAGGAGCACACCGGGGAGCTGTTTTTT.

The rearrangement uses TRBV6-6 and TRBJ2-2, with D possibly matching TRBD2 (5 bases). The CDR3 contains 15 residues. V was shortened by 5 bases and J by 1 base, with 11 bases between the two germline ends. The germline CDR1 and CDR2 sequences are MNHNY and SVGAGI (reference sequence). The CDR3 loop reads CASSSSGRNTGELFF. The CDR3 DNA reads as TGTGCCAGCAGTAGCAGCGGAAGGAACACCGGGGAGCTGTTTTTT.

This chain connects TRBV7-3 to TRBJ1-2; D is undetermined. Trimming removed 5 bases at V and 0 bases at J, with 10 bases between. Germline CDR1 reads SGHTA; CDR2 reads FQGTGA. The CDR3 totals 14 residues. The CDR3 loop is CASSPAAANYGYTF. CDR3 coding DNA: TGTGCCAGCAGCCCGGCGGCAGCTAACTATGGCTACACCTTC.